The entry below describes one TCR beta chain. These data belong to a study of CD8 T cells in Susac syndrome. Random hexamers were used to reverse transcribe about 0.45 to 1 ug of RNA. TCRdb itself ran the immunoSEQ multiplex PCR reads through MiXCR, one entry per CDR3 protein. This sample has about 300,000 distinct CDR3 sequences, with 70% to 90% found just once. The CD8+ and CD4+ T cells were isolated magnetically using a negative isolation approach, whereas the TEMRA cells were enriched by FACS. The sequenced sample was CD8+ T cells from PBMCs. This sequence was found in a human donor with multiple sclerosis.

In DNA, the CDR3 is TGTGCCAGTAGTATAACCGGTTGGGGGGAGACCCAGTACTTC. The encoded protein is CASSITGWGETQYF. The J gene is TRBJ2-5, the V gene TRBV19; possibly TRBD1 or TRBD2 for D (5 bases each). V was clipped by 2 bases and J by 5 bases, with 12 bases between them. CDR3 length: 14 residues. Germline assignment: CDR1 LNHDA and CDR2 SQIVND (reference sequence).